This T cell receptor beta chain comes out of a study of T cell responses to AZD1222 COVID-19 vaccine (dated by TCRdb to about 2021). Study-level background: A total of roughly 240 trial participants underwent TCR sequencing, of whom some 210 received two doses of AZD1222 and about 25 received two doses of the MenACWY control vaccine. Enrollment into the trials was organized by age into subgroups of 18-55, 56-69 and 70-plus years, and those subgroups contained approximately 150, 30 and 60 TCR-sequenced participants, respectively.

The CDR3 regions of human TCRbeta chains were analyzed by immunosequencing. The study's own analysis went as follows. TCRs in the repertoires were matched against a reference library of SARS-CoV-2-specific TCRs that had been generated with the MIRA antigen-specificity platform. Breadth meant the fraction of unique TCRs that were SARS-CoV-2-associated, whereas depth meant the fraction of total T cells that were SARS-CoV-2-associated. Using the MIRA data, each spike-specific TCR was assigned both to the spike region to which the TCR was reactive and to a CD4 or CD8 class. Log10-transformed breadth and depth values were compared by one-way ANOVA with Sidak's multiple comparisons tests. The source is immuneACCESS, and TCRdb retained only in-frame sequences with V and J called. Part of the clones is not carried over; for the studies checked, unresolved V genes explain less than half of this, and the remainder is unexplained. Clone size and V and J calls were adopted from that table, with D and trimming inferred from the DNA. The sample table shows about 120,000 clones, and roughly 90% are seen once. Of the sample, about 7.5% falls within the top ten clones.

The time point label for this specimen denotes: about 28 days (+/-7) after the second vaccine dose. AZD1222 recipients whose second dose came at about 4 weeks and those whose second dose came at about 12 weeks were combined into one group, since spike-specific TCR depth and breadth did not differ between the two schedules. Samples from vaccinated people were obtained from the UK trials COV001 and COV002, which included a single-blind randomized controlled phase 2/3 trial of AZD1222 (ChAdOx1 nCoV-19) in healthy adults. For TCRbeta chain sequencing, PBMC samples from trial participants were taken at day 0 and at day 28 after the second dose. Concerning this clone itself: The specificity of this receptor is unknown. Per-base qualities were not stored, and no clone one base away is much larger.

Overall study outcomes, separate from this receptor: After two AZD1222 doses, spike-specific TCR breadth and depth were significantly higher than at day 0 and than in MenACWY recipients. Reportedly, almost half of the unique spike-specific TCRs recognized epitopes lying outside the regions that are mutated in the B.1.351 and B.1.1.7 variants. The 56-69-year group was small, and its depth increase did not reach significance, likely because of low power. Conclusions about previously exposed vaccinees are limited, since just six AZD1222 recipients were seropositive for SARS-CoV-2 at baseline. The whole spike protein was spanned by vaccine-associated CD4 TCRs, and dominant responses were seen in regions 160-218 and 743-854. Because no samples from the day 14 peak response were available, repertoires could be characterized only after the peak T cell response. Participants were mostly white British, with more females than males. The authors suggested clonal diversity may have been underestimated.

The clonotype was recovered from an adult who received the AZD1222 COVID-19 vaccine. The specimen comprised peripheral blood, sampled 28 days after the second AZD1222 dose.

CDR3 protein: CASTLRGGGAYGYTF. At the DNA level, the sequence is TGTGCCAGCACCCTAAGGGGAGGGGGCGCCTATGGCTACACCTTC. The chain uses TRBV6-5 and TRBJ1-2; 7 central bases correspond to TRBD1. Germline trimming: 7 bases from V, 4 bases from J; junction bases outside gene matches: 12. The germline V gene encodes CDR1 MNHEY and CDR2 SVGAGI. The CDR3, from cysteine to phenylalanine, totals 15 residues. Only CDR3 DNA remains: 45 bases, in frame from the first base.